These T cell receptor beta chains were read from a single sample in a study of OX40 agonist ivuxolimab in advanced cancers. Assay: immunoSEQ multiplex PCR; the TCRdb copy retains only in-frame clones and omits some. Of around 150,000 clones listed, around 94% are singletons. The material sequenced was CD4+ or CD8+ T cells sorted from blood, taken in a trial of the OX40 agonist ivuxolimab. The receptor set was obtained from an adult with an advanced solid tumor such as melanoma, head and neck, liver or kidney cancer. Both conserved end residues are part of each CDR3. The D gene is left open where the match is weak. Clone size is not always given. Where it is, it says once, few, many or a class for expanded clones.

NA	NA	TRBV12-5	TRBJ2-3	CASGSGQEGAADTQYF	TGTGCTAGTGGAAGTGGTCAGGAGGGGGCCGCAGATACGCAGTATTTT
few	TRBD1	TRBV5-1	TRBJ2-5	CASSFDRGEWETQYF	TGCGCCAGCAGCTTTGACAGGGGGGAATGGGAGACCCAGTACTTC
NA	TRBD1	TRBV4-1	TRBJ1-5	CASSQGRGPNQPQHF	TGCGCCAGCAGCCAGGGCAGGGGGCCCAATCAGCCCCAGCATTTT
few	NA	TRBV6-1	TRBJ1-6	CASSENRQDNSPLHF	TGTGCCAGCAGTGAAAATCGGCAGGATAATTCACCCCTCCACTTT
few	TRBD1	TRBV7-9	TRBJ1-1	CASSRTGNGLVAFF	TGTGCCAGCAGCCGGACAGGGAATGGTTTAGTAGCTTTCTTT
NA	TRBD1	TRBV10-3	TRBJ1-2	CAISDLTGGAYGYTF	TGTGCCATCAGTGACCTGACAGGGGGCGCTTATGGCTACACCTTC
NA	NA	TRBV5-5	TRBJ1-1	CASSPLGDMNTEAFF	TGTGCCAGCAGCCCCTTGGGAGATATGAACACTGAAGCTTTCTTT
NA	NA	TRBV7-9	TRBJ2-3	CASIQTRGKTDTQYF	TGTGCCAGCATTCAAACGAGGGGCAAGACAGATACGCAGTATTTT
NA	TRBD1	TRBV5-6	TRBJ1-6	CASSLARGQGPYNSPLHF	TGTGCCAGCAGCTTGGCCCGAGGACAGGGCCCGTATAATTCACCCCTCCACTTT
NA	TRBD2	TRBV19	TRBJ2-1	CASSPLRGGDNEQFF	TGTGCCAGTAGTCCCCTGCGGGGGGGGGACAATGAGCAGTTCTTC
NA	TRBD2	TRBV4-2	TRBJ2-1	CASSHPQREWYNEQFF	TGTGCCAGCAGCCACCCTCAGCGGGAGTGGTACAATGAGCAGTTCTTC
once	NA	TRBV4-3	TRBJ2-1	CASSQSAPRGEQFF	TGCGCCAGCAGCCAGTCTGCACCACGGGGTGAGCAGTTCTTC
NA	NA	TRBV7-9	TRBJ1-1	CATRRLLNTEAFF	TGTGCCACCAGGCGACTCTTGAACACTGAAGCTTTCTTT
NA	NA	TRBV20-1	TRBJ2-7	CSAQDLLGLYF	TGCAGTGCCCAGGACCTTTTGGGTTTATACTTC
NA	NA	TRBV28	TRBJ2-7	CASSSLSGSYEQYF	TGTGCCAGCAGTTCCCTTAGCGGCTCCTACGAGCAGTACTTC
NA	NA	TRBV20-1	TRBJ2-1	CSARGVGEQFF	TGCAGTGCTAGAGGTGTGGGGGAGCAGTTCTTC
NA	TRBD1	TRBV11-3	TRBJ1-1	CASSLGQGNTEAFF	TGTGCCAGCAGCCTGGGACAGGGAAACACTGAAGCTTTCTTT
NA	NA	TRBV7-6	TRBJ1-3	CASSPAGENTIYF	TGTGCCAGCAGCCCAGCGGGGGAAAACACCATATATTTT
once	NA	TRBV18	TRBJ1-5	CASSTYSLNQPQHF	TGTGCCAGCTCAACCTACAGCCTCAATCAGCCCCAGCATTTT
NA	NA	TRBV5-1	TRBJ1-2	CASSIEAGNYGYTF	TGCGCCAGCAGCATCGAGGCAGGAAACTATGGCTACACCTTC
few	NA	TRBV30	TRBJ1-4	CAWSVSGAGEKLFF	TGTGCCTGGAGTGTATCAGGGGCTGGCGAAAAACTGTTTTTT
NA	NA	TRBV5-1	TRBJ2-1	CASSLVRSSYNEQFF	TGCGCCAGCAGCTTGGTGCGGAGCTCCTACAATGAGCAGTTCTTC
NA	NA	TRBV5-1	TRBJ2-2	CASSLEGGPAGELFF	TGCGCCAGCAGCTTGGAAGGCGGACCCGCCGGGGAGCTGTTTTTT
NA	NA	TRBV7-9	TRBJ2-7	CASSARTGAMVEQYF	TGTGCCAGCAGCGCCCGCACCGGGGCTATGGTCGAGCAGTACTTC
NA	NA	TRBV6-5	TRBJ2-1	CASSTRQVSYNEQFF	TGTGCCAGCAGTACCCGACAGGTATCCTACAATGAGCAGTTCTTC
NA	NA	TRBV2	TRBJ1-2	CATAGGSNYGYTF	TGTGCCACCGCCGGGGGGTCTAACTATGGCTACACCTTC
NA	TRBD2	TRBV19	TRBJ2-1	CASNRLAGTYNEQFF	TGTGCCAGTAATCGACTAGCGGGGACGTACAATGAGCAGTTCTTC
NA	NA	TRBV10-3	TRBJ1-2	CAISVIGEDYGYTF	TGTGCCATCAGTGTAATCGGTGAGGACTATGGCTACACCTTC
NA	NA	TRBV11-2	TRBJ1-1	CASSLIGATEAFF	TGTGCCAGCAGCTTAATAGGGGCCACTGAAGCTTTCTTT
NA	TRBD1	TRBV2	TRBJ1-5	CASSADRGNQPQHF	TGTGCCAGCAGTGCCGACAGGGGGAATCAGCCCCAGCATTTT
NA	NA	TRBV6-1	TRBJ2-7	CASTRGVDYEQYF	TGTGCCAGCACAAGAGGAGTCGACTACGAGCAGTACTTC
NA	TRBD2	TRBV6-5	TRBJ2-1	CASSLAGGPVNEQFF	TGTGCCAGCAGTTTAGCGGGAGGGCCTGTTAATGAGCAGTTCTTC
NA	NA	TRBV4-3	TRBJ1-2	CASSQDVPRGTLGGYTF	TGCGCCAGCAGCCAAGATGTCCCCCGGGGCACTCTCGGTGGCTACACCTTC
NA	NA	TRBV9	TRBJ2-2	CASSVADTRVGGELFF	TGTGCCAGCAGCGTAGCTGATACCCGGGTGGGCGGGGAGCTGTTTTTT